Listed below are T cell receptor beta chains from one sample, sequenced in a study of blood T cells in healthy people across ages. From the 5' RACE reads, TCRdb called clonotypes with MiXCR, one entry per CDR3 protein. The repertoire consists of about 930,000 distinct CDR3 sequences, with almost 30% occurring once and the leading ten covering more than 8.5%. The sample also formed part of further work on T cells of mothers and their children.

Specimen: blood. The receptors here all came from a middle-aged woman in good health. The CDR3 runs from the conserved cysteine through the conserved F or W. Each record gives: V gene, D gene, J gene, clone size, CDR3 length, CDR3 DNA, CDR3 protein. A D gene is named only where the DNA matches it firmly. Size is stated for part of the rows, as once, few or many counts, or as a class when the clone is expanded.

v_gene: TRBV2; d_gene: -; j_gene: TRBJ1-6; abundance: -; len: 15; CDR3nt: TGTGCCAGCATTCGGGATCAGCCCTATAATTCACCCCTCCACTTT; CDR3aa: CASIRDQPYNSPLHF
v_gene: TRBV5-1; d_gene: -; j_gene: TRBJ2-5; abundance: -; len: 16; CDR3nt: TGCGCCAGCAGCACACCGGGTTTGGCGGGCATTGGTGAGCAGTACTTC; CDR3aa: CASSTPGLAGIGEQYF
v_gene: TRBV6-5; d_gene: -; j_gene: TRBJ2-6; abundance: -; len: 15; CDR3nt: TGTGCCAGCAATCAGGGGGGATCAGGGGCCAACGTCCTGACTTTC; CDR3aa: CASNQGGSGANVLTF
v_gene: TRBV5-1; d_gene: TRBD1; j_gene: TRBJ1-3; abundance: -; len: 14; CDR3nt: TGCGCCAGCAGCCGAGGGGGCGATGGGCACACCATATATTTT; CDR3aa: CASSRGGDGHTIYF
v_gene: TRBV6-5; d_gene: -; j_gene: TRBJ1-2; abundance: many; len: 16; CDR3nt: TGTGCCAGCACCCCAGGTACTGACACAGCTAACTATGGCTACACCTTC; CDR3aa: CASTPGTDTANYGYTF
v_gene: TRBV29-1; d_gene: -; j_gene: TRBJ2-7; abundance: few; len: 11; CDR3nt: TGCAGCGTCCACCTCGGGGGCGAGCAGTACTTC; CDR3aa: CSVHLGGEQYF
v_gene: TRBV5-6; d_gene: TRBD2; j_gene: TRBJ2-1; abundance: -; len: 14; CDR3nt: TGTGCCAACAGCTGGACTAGCGGATACAATGAGCAGTTCTTC; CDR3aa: CANSWTSGYNEQFF
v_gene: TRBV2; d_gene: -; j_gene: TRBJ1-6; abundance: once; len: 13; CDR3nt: TGTGCCAGCAGTTCCGGACCGAGTTCACCCCTCCACTTT; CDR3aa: CASSSGPSSPLHF
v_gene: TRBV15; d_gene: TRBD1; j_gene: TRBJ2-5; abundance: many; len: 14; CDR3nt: TGTGCCACGAGTAGACAGGGGAACACCGAGACCCAGTACTTC; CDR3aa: CATSRQGNTETQYF
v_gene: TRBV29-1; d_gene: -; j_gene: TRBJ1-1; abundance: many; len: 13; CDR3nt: TGCAGCGTTGATCGTTGGGAGCTGAATGAAGCTTTCTTT; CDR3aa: CSVDRWELNEAFF
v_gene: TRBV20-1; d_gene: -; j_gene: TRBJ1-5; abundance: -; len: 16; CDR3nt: TGCAGTACTAGAGTTCCGGGAGGGTATAGCAATCAGCCCCAGCATTTT; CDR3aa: CSTRVPGGYSNQPQHF
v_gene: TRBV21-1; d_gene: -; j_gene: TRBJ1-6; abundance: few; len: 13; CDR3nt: TGTGCCAGCAGCATTACACAGGGGTCACCCCTCCACTTT; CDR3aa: CASSITQGSPLHF
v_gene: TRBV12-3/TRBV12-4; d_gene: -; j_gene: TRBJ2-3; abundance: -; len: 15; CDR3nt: TGTGCCAGCACTCTAGGGGACTCCTACACAGATACGCAGTATTTT; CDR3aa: CASTLGDSYTDTQYF
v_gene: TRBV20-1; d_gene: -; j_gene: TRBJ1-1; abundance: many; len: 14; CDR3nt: TGCAGTGCGCAAACCCAAGGAGGGACCACTGAAGCTTTCTTT; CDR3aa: CSAQTQGGTTEAFF
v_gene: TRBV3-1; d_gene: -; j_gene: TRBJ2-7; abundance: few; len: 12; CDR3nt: TGTGCCAGCAGCCCCTTTGGGCAGGAGCAGTACTTC; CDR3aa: CASSPFGQEQYF
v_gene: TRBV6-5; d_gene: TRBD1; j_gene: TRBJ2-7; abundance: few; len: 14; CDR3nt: TGTGCCAGCAGTTACGCCGGGACAGGCCCCGAGCAGTACTTC; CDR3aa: CASSYAGTGPEQYF
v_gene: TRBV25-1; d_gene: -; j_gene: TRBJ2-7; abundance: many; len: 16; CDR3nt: TGTGCCAGCAGCCAACACAGAGGGTCCATCTCCTACGAGCAGTACTTC; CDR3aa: CASSQHRGSISYEQYF
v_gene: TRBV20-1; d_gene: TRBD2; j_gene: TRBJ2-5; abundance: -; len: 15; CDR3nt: TGCAGTGCTAGGGACGGACTAGCGCGACAAGAGACCCAGTACTTC; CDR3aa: CSARDGLARQETQYF
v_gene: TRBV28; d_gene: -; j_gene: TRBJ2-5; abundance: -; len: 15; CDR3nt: TGTGCCAGCAGTTTTCAGGACGGAAAGGGAGAGACCCAGTACTTC; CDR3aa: CASSFQDGKGETQYF
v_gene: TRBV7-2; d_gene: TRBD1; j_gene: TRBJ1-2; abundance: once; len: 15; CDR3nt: TGTGCCAGCAGCTTTGAATGGACAGGGCGGGGTGGCTACACCTTC; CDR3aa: CASSFEWTGRGGYTF
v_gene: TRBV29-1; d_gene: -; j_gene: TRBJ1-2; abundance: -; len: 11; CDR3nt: TGCAGCGTTGACTCAGGGGATGGCTACACCTTC; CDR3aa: CSVDSGDGYTF
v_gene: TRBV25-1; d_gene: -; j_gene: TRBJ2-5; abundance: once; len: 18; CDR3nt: TGTGCCAGCAGTGGAGCCCCGTTGGGGGGACCCCACCAAGAGACCCAGTACTTC; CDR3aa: CASSGAPLGGPHQETQYF
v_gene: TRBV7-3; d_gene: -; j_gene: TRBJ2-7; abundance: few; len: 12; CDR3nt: TGTGCCAGCAGCTTTGACGGGGCCGAGCAGTACTTC; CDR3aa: CASSFDGAEQYF
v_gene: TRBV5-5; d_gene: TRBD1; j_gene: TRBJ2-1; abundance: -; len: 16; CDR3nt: TGTGCCAGCAGCTTTTACGGACAGGGCTCCTACAATGAGCAGTTCTTC; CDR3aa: CASSFYGQGSYNEQFF
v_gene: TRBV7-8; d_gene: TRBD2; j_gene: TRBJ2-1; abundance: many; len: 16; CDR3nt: TGTGCCAGCAGCTCCCCGACAGCGGGGGTAATCAATGAGCAGTTCTTC; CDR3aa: CASSSPTAGVINEQFF
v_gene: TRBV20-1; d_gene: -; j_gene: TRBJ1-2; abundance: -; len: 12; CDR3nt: TGCAGGGCTAGCCCCGGGACCTATGGCTACACCTTC; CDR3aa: CRASPGTYGYTF
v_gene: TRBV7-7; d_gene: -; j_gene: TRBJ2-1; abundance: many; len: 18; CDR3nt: TGTGCTAGCAGCTTAGGTTCCCCCGATGCGCCTTCCTACAATGAGCAGTTCTTC; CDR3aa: CASSLGSPDAPSYNEQFF
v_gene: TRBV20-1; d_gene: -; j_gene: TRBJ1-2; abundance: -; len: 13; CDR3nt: TGCAGTGCTAGTACAGGGTTAGGGTATGGCTACACCTTC; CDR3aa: CSASTGLGYGYTF
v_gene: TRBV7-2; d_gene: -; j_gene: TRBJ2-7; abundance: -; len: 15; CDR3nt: TGTGCCAGCAGCTTAGCCCCAGGGCCCTTCTACGAGCAGTACTTC; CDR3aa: CASSLAPGPFYEQYF
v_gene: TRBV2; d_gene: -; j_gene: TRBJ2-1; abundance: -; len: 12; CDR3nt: TGTGCCAGCAGTGAAATATACAATAAGCAGTTCTTC; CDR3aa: CASSEIYNKQFF
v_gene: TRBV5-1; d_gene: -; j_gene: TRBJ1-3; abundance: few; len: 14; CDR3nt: TGCGCCAGCAGCTTGGCGGGGACTGGAAACACCATATATTTT; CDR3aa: CASSLAGTGNTIYF
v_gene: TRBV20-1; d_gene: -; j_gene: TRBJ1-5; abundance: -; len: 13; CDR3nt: TGCAGTGCTATAGGACAGAACAATCAGCCCCAGCATTTT; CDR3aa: CSAIGQNNQPQHF
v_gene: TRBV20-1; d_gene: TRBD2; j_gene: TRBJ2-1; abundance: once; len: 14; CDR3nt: TGCAGTGCCCCAAGAGCGGGAGGGTACAATGAGCAGTTCTTC; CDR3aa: CSAPRAGGYNEQFF
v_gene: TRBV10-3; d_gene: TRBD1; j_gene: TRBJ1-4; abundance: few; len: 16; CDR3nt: TGTGCCGCGTCCCCGGGACAGGGGGCGGCTAATGAAAAACTGTTTTTT; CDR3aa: CAASPGQGAANEKLFF
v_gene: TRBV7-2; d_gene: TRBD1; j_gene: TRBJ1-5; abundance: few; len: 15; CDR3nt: TGTGCCAGCAGCACCGGACAGGGTAGCAATCAGCCCCAGCATTTT; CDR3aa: CASSTGQGSNQPQHF
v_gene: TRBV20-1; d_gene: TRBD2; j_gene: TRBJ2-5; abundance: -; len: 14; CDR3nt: TGCAGTGCCACCGGAAGAACTAGGTTGCGGGAGCAGTACTTC; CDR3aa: CSATGRTRLREQYF
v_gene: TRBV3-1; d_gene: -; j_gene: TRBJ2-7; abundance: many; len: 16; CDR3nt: TGTGCCAGCAGCCTTATTCCAGGGACACCTTCCTACGAGCAGTACTTC; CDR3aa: CASSLIPGTPSYEQYF